This T cell receptor (beta chain) was recovered during a study of OX40 agonist ivuxolimab in advanced cancers. Measured with immunoSEQ multiplex PCR; TCRdb has only the in-frame clones, and not every one. The data show 55,000 to 75,000 clones, roughly 92% seen once. Trimming cost V 4 bases and J 4 bases, with 13 bases left between them. The CDR3 is 15 residues long. The germline gives CDR1 SGHVS, CDR2 FNYEAQ. The TCR comes from an adult with an advanced solid tumor such as melanoma, head and neck, liver or kidney cancer. The sample here was CD4+ or CD8+ T cells sorted from blood, taken in a trial of the OX40 agonist ivuxolimab. This rearrangement joins TRBV7-6 to TRBJ2-2, with D perhaps being TRBD1 or TRBD2 (6 bases each). The CDR3 DNA reads TGTGCCAGCAGCTCCGACACGGGGGCCACCGGGGAGCTGTTTTTT. This sequence encodes CASSSDTGATGELFF.